This T cell receptor beta chain derives from a study of cytomegalovirus exposure and HLA in healthy donors. Study as a whole: The same platform as the roughly 700 first-cohort repertoires was used for the 120 validation repertoires, a later analysis reported. Study-wide findings and caveats: The listing of fewer than 200 TCR beta chains classed them as cytomegalovirus-associated.

The protocol was immunoSEQ multiplex PCR, while the TCRdb copy is restricted to in-frame clones and leaves out a portion. The sample contains about 74,000 clones, 94% of which appear only once. Points on this clone: Its antigen remains unidentified.

V was trimmed by 5 bases and J by 2 bases, leaving 12 bases between them. Per germline, CDR1 SGHVS and CDR2 FQNEAQ. The CDR3 is 14 residues long. This sequence joins TRBV7-8 and TRBJ2-5; D ambiguous. This TCR derives from a man aged 18-30 years in good health and CMV-seropositive. The source material was PBMCs. CDR3: CASSRTPIQETQYF. The CDR3 coding sequence is TGTGCCAGCAGCAGAACTCCGATTCAAGAGACCCAGTACTTC. The full variable domain, completed using reference TRBV7-8 and TRBJ2-5, is GAGVSQSPRYKVAKRGQDVALRCDPISGHVSLFWYQQALGQGPEFLTYFQNEAQLDKSGLPSDRFFAERPEGSVSTLKIQRTQQEDSAVYLCASSRTPIQETQYFGPGTRLLVL.